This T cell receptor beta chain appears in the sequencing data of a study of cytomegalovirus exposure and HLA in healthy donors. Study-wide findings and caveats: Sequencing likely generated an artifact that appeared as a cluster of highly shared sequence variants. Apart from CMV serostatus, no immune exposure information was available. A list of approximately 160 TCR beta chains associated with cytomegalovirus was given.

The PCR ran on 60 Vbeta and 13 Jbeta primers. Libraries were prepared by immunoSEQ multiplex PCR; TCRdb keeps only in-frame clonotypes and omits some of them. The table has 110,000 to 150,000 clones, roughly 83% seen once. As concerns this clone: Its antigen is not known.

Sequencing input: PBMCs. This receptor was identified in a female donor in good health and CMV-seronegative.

CDR3 protein: CAWSVSVEHTQYF. CDR3 DNA sequence: TGTGCCTGGAGTGTATCGGTGGAGCATACGCAGTATTTT. V and J are TRBV30 and TRBJ2-3; D is unresolved. The CDR3 runs to 13 residues. Between the trimmed V and J ends, which lost 0 bases and 7 bases, there was a span of 11 bases. Germline lookup yields CDR1 GTSNPN and CDR2 SVGIG (reference sequence). The entire variable domain, with the rest obtained from reference TRBV30 and TRBJ2-3, is as follows: SQTIHQWPATLVQPVGSPLSLECTVEGTSNPNLYWYRQAAGRGLQLLFYSVGIGQISSEVPQNLSASRPQDRQFILSSKKLLLSDSGFYLCAWSVSVEHTQYFGPGTRLTVL.